The 22 T cell receptor beta chains given below trace back to one sample, sequenced in a study of T cell responses to AZD1222 COVID-19 vaccine. Profiled with immunoSEQ multiplex PCR; TCRdb holds only in-frame clones, not every one. The sample shows around 91,000 clones, 70% to 90% of them seen only once. The source material was peripheral blood, sampled on day 0 of AZD1222 vaccination. These receptor sequences come from an adult in good health.

V usage is TRBV28 and J usage is TRBJ1-2; D ambiguous. This CDR3 is 11 amino acids long. Trimming cost V 7 bases and J 3 bases, with 6 bases left between them. Germline CDR1 reads MDHEN; CDR2 reads SYDVKM. The CDR3 DNA reads TGTGCCAGCAAGGGTGACTATGGCTACACCTTC. Its translation is CASKGDYGYTF.

V and J are TRBV7-8 and TRBJ1-2; 7 bases agree with TRBD1. Germline-derived CDR1 and CDR2 are SGHVS and FQNEAQ. The CDR3 length is 15 residues. J was trimmed by 5 bases and V by 2 bases; bases with no gene match: 8. CDR3 loop: CASSLLSQGDYGYTF. The CDR3 DNA reads as TGTGCCAGCAGCTTATTATCCCAGGGGGATTATGGCTACACCTTC.

The chain uses TRBV2 and TRBJ1-2, with D perhaps TRBD1 (6 bases). The V gene's germline CDR1 is SNHLY and CDR2 FYNNEI. The CDR3 spans 14 residues. The V end lost 4 bases, the J end lost 8 bases, and 17 bases lay between the germline ends. CDR3 amino acids: CASSGWTAFGGYTF. CDR3 coding DNA: TGTGCCAGCAGTGGCTGGACAGCCTTCGGAGGCTACACCTTC.

V and J are TRBV5-6 and TRBJ1-2, with 7 bases aligning to TRBD1. V lost 4 bases and J lost 7; bases outside the gene matches: 4. There are 12 residues in the CDR3. Looked up from germline, CDR1 is SGHDT and CDR2 is YYEEEE. The CDR3 DNA reads TGTGCCAGCAGCGTGGGACAGCGTGGCTACACCTTC. This encodes CASSVGQRGYTF.

The rearrangement uses TRBV7-2 and TRBJ1-2; unclear D gene. This CDR3 spans 15 amino acids. Germline V gene lookup returns CDR1 SGHTA and CDR2 FQGNSA. V was pared by 5 bases and J by 4 bases, with 17 bases between. The CDR3 DNA sequence: TGTGCCAGCAGCGCCCTACGTACAGAGATCTATGGCTACACCTTC. Translating gives CASSALRTEIYGYTF.

J is TRBJ2-1 and V is TRBV3-1 (or the pseudogene TRBV3-2); D remains ambiguous. The CDR3 is 13 amino acids. CDR1 is LGHDT, CDR2 YNNKEL, per germline (reference sequence). V was cut by 5 bases and J by 4 bases, with 9 bases left in between. The CDR3 region has the DNA TGTGCCAGCAGCACCCCTATTTACAATGAGCAGTTCTTC. This gives the protein CASSTPIYNEQFF.

The chain joins TRBV7-2 to TRBJ1-2, with D unclear. The CDR3 length is 16 residues. Germline loops: CDR1 SGHTA, CDR2 FQGNSA. Between the trimmed V and J ends, which lost 5 bases and 4 bases, there was a span of 20 bases. In DNA form, the CDR3 reads TGTGCCAGCAGCCGCTTGCTCACAGTTACGAGCTATGGCTACACCTTC. Translated: CASSRLLTVTSYGYTF.

In nucleotides, the CDR3 is TGTGCCAGCAGCGTAGACGGGGGGGAGTATCAGCCCCAGCATTTT. This gives the protein CASSVDGGEYQPQHF. The rearrangement links TRBV9 to TRBJ1-5; the D gene is possibly TRBD1 (5 bases). Trimming shortened V by 0 bases and J by 5 bases, and 12 bases separated the two germline ends. Germline CDR1 and CDR2: SGDLS and YYNGEE. The CDR3 covers 15 residues.

This sequence joins TRBV11-3 and TRBJ2-1; no clear D. This CDR3 contains 13 residues. V gave up 1 base and J gave up 6 bases, with 7 bases separating them. Germline CDR1 SGHNT, CDR2 YENEEA. CDR3 sequence: CASSLGTGNEQFF. CDR3 coding DNA: TGTGCCAGCAGCTTAGGGACCGGCAATGAGCAGTTCTTC.

This chain uses TRBV7-2 with TRBJ1-3, with unresolved D. Per the germline V gene, CDR1 is SGHTA and CDR2 is FQGNSA. V was clipped by 1 base and J by 10 bases, with 8 bases between them. The CDR3 is made up of 12 amino acids. CDR3 region: CASSLETGTIYF. The CDR3 DNA follows: TGTGCCAGCAGCTTAGAGACCGGAACCATATATTTT.

This clone turned up a few times. This sequence joins TRBV4-1 and TRBJ1-1; D gene uncertain. V was pared by 0 bases and J by 4 bases, with 12 bases between. CDR3 length: 15 amino acids. Germline-derived CDR1 and CDR2 are MGHRA and YSYEKL. The DNA for the CDR3 is TGCGCCAGCAGCCAAGATCAGGATTGGGGCACTGAAGCTTTCTTT. Protein: CASSQDQDWGTEAFF.

The chain joins TRBV7-2 to TRBJ1-5; no reliable D call. The V gene lost 1 base and the J gene lost 3 bases, with 4 bases spanning the gap. The CDR3 loop spans 13 amino acids. CDR1 and CDR2 (germline): SGHTA, FQGNSA. CDR3 residues: CASSLEYNQPQHF. The CDR3 DNA follows: TGTGCCAGCAGCTTAGAATACAATCAGCCCCAGCATTTT. The full variable domain, completed using reference TRBV7-2 and TRBJ1-5, is GAGVSQSPSNKVTEKGKDVELRCDPISGHTALYWYRQSLGQGLEFLIYFQGNSAPDKSGLPSDRFSAERTGGSVSTLTIQRTQQEDSAVYLCASSLEYNQPQHFGDGTRLSIL.

This chain uses TRBV28 with TRBJ1-3, with D perhaps matching TRBD1 (5 bases). Trimming left V 6 bases short and J 1 base short, with 13 bases between. There are 15 residues in the CDR3. Germline lookup yields CDR1 MDHEN and CDR2 SYDVKM. This chain's CDR3 is CASSPGGTSGNTIYF. As DNA, the CDR3 is TGTGCCAGCAGCCCCGGGGGGACGTCTGGAAACACCATATATTTT.

The chain combines TRBV14 with TRBJ2-1; no definite D call. CDR1 SGHDN and CDR2 FVKESK come from the germline V gene. Trimming removed 4 bases from V and 2 bases from J, with 9 bases in between. This CDR3 region has 14 residues. The CDR3 DNA is TGTGCCAGCAGCCCCCCTCCGACCTACAATGAGCAGTTCTTC. Translating it yields CASSPPPTYNEQFF.

The chain joins TRBV11-2 to TRBJ1-3; a possible D gene is TRBD1 (5 bases). This CDR3 has 15 amino acids. Deletions cut 5 bases from V and 0 bases from J, with 11 bases between. Germline loops: CDR1 SGHAT, CDR2 FQNNGV. The CDR3 region has the DNA TGTGCCAGCAGCCCCGGGACTTCCTCTGGAAACACCATATATTTT. The encoded protein is CASSPGTSSGNTIYF.

This sequence joins TRBV7-6 and TRBJ2-7, with no clear D. CDR3 size: 15 residues. V was shortened by 1 base and J by 5 bases, with 15 bases between the two germline ends. Per germline, CDR1 SGHVS and CDR2 FNYEAQ. The CDR3 DNA reads as TGTGCCAGCAGCTTAGGGGCAGCCTCGGAAGACGAGCAGTACTTC. Its protein product is CASSLGAASEDEQYF.

The chain is built from TRBV5-5 and TRBJ1-6; 11 positions match TRBD1. This CDR3 is built from 17 residues. Germline V lookup: CDR1 SGHKS, CDR2 YYEKEE (reference sequence). V trimming: 2 bases; J trimming: 9 bases; junction bases outside the gene matches: 10. DNA of the CDR3: TGTGCCAGCAGCTTCTCCCCCGGGACAGGGGGGGTTTCACCCCTCCACTTT. It yields the protein CASSFSPGTGGVSPLHF.

The chain employs TRBV24-1 and TRBJ1-2; no clear D gene. The CDR3 length is 11 residues. V was trimmed by 4 bases and J by 9 bases, leaving 8 bases between them. Germline V lookup: CDR1 KGHDR, CDR2 SFDVKD. In DNA, the CDR3 is TGTGCCACCAGTGACTCCGGACGCTACACCTTC. Its protein is CATSDSGRYTF.

In its sample, this clone was seen once. This chain joins TRBV4-3 and TRBJ1-2; maybe TRBD1 (5 bases). The CDR3 has 15 residues. In germline, CDR1 is LGHNA, CDR2 YSLEER. V was shortened by 2 bases and J by 2 bases, with 12 bases between the two germline ends. Written as DNA, the CDR3 is TGCGCCAGCAGCCAAAGTGGGACGACCAACTATGGCTACACCTTC. As protein: CASSQSGTTNYGYTF.

V gene TRBV3-1 (or the pseudogene TRBV3-2) combines with J gene TRBJ1-6; 7 positions agree with TRBD1. The V and J ends lost 1 base and 9 bases, in that order; junction bases with no gene match: 3. CDR3 length equals 14 residues. CDR1 is LGHDT and CDR2 is YNNKEL in the germline V gene (reference sequence). The CDR3 region has the DNA TGTGCCAGCAGCCAAGGGACAGGTGGTTCACCCCTCCACTTT. This sequence encodes CASSQGTGGSPLHF.

This chain links TRBV27 with TRBJ2-2, with a possible D match to TRBD2 (6 bases). Trimming took 8 bases from V and 0 from J, leaving 10 bases between them. Germline CDR1 MNHEY, CDR2 SMNVEV (reference sequence). CDR3 length: 14 residues. The CDR3 nucleotides are TGTGCCAGCCGGGGACTTGCGAACACCGGGGAGCTGTTTTTT. Protein product: CASRGLANTGELFF.

V gene TRBV7-9 combines with J gene TRBJ1-2; perhaps TRBD1 as D (6 bases). The CDR3 is 15 residues long. Trimming stripped 5 bases from V and 4 bases from J, with 17 bases between. Germline CDR1 and CDR2: SEHNR and FQNEAQ (reference sequence). CDR3 nucleotide sequence: TGTGCCAGCAGCCCCTACTTGGGGGGCGGCTATGGCTACACCTTC. It is translated as CASSPYLGGGYGYTF.